This is a list of T cell receptor beta chains from one sample in a study of blood T cell repertoires in COVID-19. Only in-frame clones appear in the TCRdb table, and some are missing; sequencing was by immunoSEQ multiplex PCR. The data show about 210,000 clones, approximately 80% seen once. The sample consisted of PBMCs or T cells enriched from blood (not recorded which). The source is a man aged 25 to 45 with acute COVID-19. The conserved cysteine and the conserved F or W are not part of the CDR3 here. D genes are given only for firm matches.

-	TRBV11-2	ASSLIQGHTQY
TRBD1	TRBV5-5	ASSASGTANTGELF
-	TRBV27	ASSLDGIRGTGELF
TRBD1	TRBV30	AWSVRGGKGQPQH
-	TRBV6-5	ASSYNRNEKLF
TRBD1	TRBV4-1	ASSHIRDRKYGYT
-	TRBV24-1	ATGSGRLEEANYGYT
TRBD1	TRBV19	ASSPGTGASYTEAF
TRBD1	TRBV9	ASSADRWSRNAF
-	TRBV19	ASSMGRGAYQPQH
-	TRBV5-1	ASSLAGPNTEAF
TRBD1	TRBV3-1/TRBV3-2	ASTTGAGQPQH
-	TRBV19	ASSIVRQVYTGELF
-	TRBV11-2	ASLRVINTGELF
TRBD1	TRBV5-4	ASSPTGAYSGNTIY
TRBD2	TRBV5-4	ASSAGTSGGWGETQY
TRBD2	TRBV12-3/TRBV12-4	ASSRTSGGRQY
-	TRBV19	ASSIGGTNTIY
-	TRBV19	ASTRISGNTIY
-	TRBV21-1	ASSRKAERLPYEQY
TRBD1	TRBV9	ASSVDTGVGYGYT
TRBD1	TRBV5-6	ASTSRTGNSPLH
TRBD2	TRBV6-1	ASSEAGGFSDYEQY
TRBD1	TRBV9	ASSPHRDSSPQH
-	TRBV3-1/TRBV3-2	ASSQGWSGPQH
-	TRBV6-1	ASSEVGGNVGFEKLF
TRBD1	TRBV29-1	SIRQGIETQY
-	TRBV2	ASNEVTLYSNQPQH
TRBD1	TRBV12-3/TRBV12-4	ASRRGQGEGYT
-	TRBV12-3/TRBV12-4	ASRLTGTEQY
TRBD2	TRBV7-2	ASSLAPAGTSTDTQY
TRBD1	TRBV25-1	ASSARQGARYEQY
-	TRBV6-5	ASSYSLSQNTEAF
-	TRBV5-1	ASSWARGSTYEQY
-	TRBV28	ASRAGGPGELF
TRBD1	TRBV7-9	ASRGLRQGGDEQY
-	TRBV5-6	ASSFKSGYT
TRBD1	TRBV28	ASSRTGRYEQY
TRBD1	TRBV27	ASKRDRDYEQY
-	TRBV19	ASSGQGGTDTQY
-	TRBV27	ASSWRRFSGTDTQY
TRBD2	TRBV6-1	ASSVASGGAATGELF
-	TRBV28	ASRDRDNQPQH
-	TRBV19	ASSPNRDLEPQH
TRBD1	TRBV15	ATSRGMDREEGYT
-	TRBV20-1	SASAGISYEQY
-	TRBV4-1	ASSQEGGFGQPQH
TRBD1	TRBV5-6	ASSSGTGIGELF
-	TRBV21-1	ASISTNSNQPQH
-	TRBV28	ASINLVSNQPQH
TRBD2	TRBV7-2	ASSLGWRGMVDTQY
-	TRBV19	ASSLPLSSEQF
-	TRBV19	ASSIDGPGTEAF
-	TRBV20-1	SADRQAEQF